A single T cell receptor beta chain is shown here with its context. This clonotype has a handful of counts. What antigen it recognizes has not been identified. No base quality information exists; no much larger clone differs at one position. Ophthalmopathy patients were characterized by moderately to severely active disease, a Clinical Activity Score of at least 3, a NOSPECS grade of at least 4, and a disease duration under 3 months. Patients with other autoimmune diseases, uncontrolled infections, pregnancy or lactation were excluded. Diagnosis relied on clinical symptoms, serum thyroxine, TRAb, thyroid ultrasound and orbital computed tomography. Ficoll-Paque density gradient centrifugation was used to isolate PBMCs from 8 to 10 ml of fresh peripheral blood. Total RNA was extracted with Trizol reagent and quality-checked on an Agilent 2100 Bioanalyzer. The CDR3 goes from the cysteine to the phenylalanine over 16 residues. Kept here is only the CDR3 DNA, which spans 48 bases and is read in frame from base 1. The germline V gene sets CDR1 to MNHNS and CDR2 to SASEGT. Cut back by 3 bases and 5 bases, the V and J ends lie 17 bases apart.

The entry originates in a study of Graves' ophthalmopathy and Graves' hyperthyroidism listed by TCRdb under 2018. Context from the whole study: Peripheral blood was collected before any treatment was given, at the time of initial diagnosis. The study used TCR beta repertoire signatures to distinguish Graves' ophthalmopathy from Graves' hyperthyroidism and to predict progression to ophthalmopathy. In total, 135 blood samples were TCR-sequenced: fewer than 50 ophthalmopathy, about 75 hyperthyroidism and 17 hyperthyroidism-to-ophthalmopathy patients. A discovery set of about 99 patients (43 ophthalmopathy, fewer than 60 stable hyperthyroidism) was enrolled to explore V-J signatures distinguishing ophthalmopathy from hyperthyroidism. An independent validation cohort was composed of some 19 hyperthyroidism patients and around 16 patients who later progressed from hyperthyroidism to ophthalmopathy. T-cell repertoires of thyroid tissue and blood were compared in five or six hyperthyroidism patients. After sampling, hyperthyroidism patients received methimazole starting at 30 mg daily, and ophthalmopathy patients received high-dose intravenous methylprednisolone. The roughly 100 discovery patients were randomly divided into training and test sets at a 7:3 ratio.

For repertoire sequencing, TCR beta CDR3 regions were amplified from RNA transcripts. The first round was an RT-PCR using HTBI primers with the Qiagen OneStep RT-PCR kit, and this first round was followed by a second-round multiplex PCR, then size selection and purification. Sequencing of the libraries was carried out on an Illumina HiSeq2000 in paired-end mode with 100 bp reads. In the paper's pipeline: SOAPnuke was used to process the reads, removing any read that contained adapters or uncalled bases, had a mean Phred below 15, or lacked an exact match to the constant primer or identifier. COPE v1.2.5 was used to merge the high-quality paired reads. Clonotypes were defined as unique nucleotide sequences and were aligned to IMGT TRB V, D and J references using MiTCR v1.1. Only V-J combinations with frequency above 0.0001 were analysed, covering 99% to 99.2% of repertoires. For each V-J combination, a TCR clonal expansion and chaos score was defined as F50 clonal expansion divided by the chaos observed in the TCRdist matrix. Welch's t-statistics and random forest were used to narrow the features down to more than 10 V-J combinations, which were then fed into a naive Bayes classifier. Thyroid-blood repertoire similarity was quantified with the Morisita-Horn index. Clones were called with MiXCR by TCRdb after fastp trimmed the public reads at Q25, and only in-frame beta chains were retained. Here each entry gathers all rows of one CDR3 protein and keeps the most common genes and DNA. These V and J calls rely on TCRdb rather than the paper's analysis. This sample holds 220,000 or so distinct CDR3 sequences; under 25% were observed only once. The ten top clones hold about 40% of the sample.

What the authors observed across the whole study: Sample size was not statistically predetermined, and group allocation was not concealed from the investigators. In validation, the model predicted ophthalmopathy progression with about 71% sensitivity and around 72% specificity; eleven to twelve predicted patients were CT-confirmed with GO in a median of approximately six months. Most expanded thyroid clonotypes with frequency above 0.001 were also detected in blood, suggesting blood repertoires may reflect the thyroid immune response. In cross-validation, the 13-signature model distinguished ophthalmopathy from stable hyperthyroidism with around 86% sensitivity and over 81% specificity, while in the test set the corresponding values were roughly 80% and 75%.

The rearranged segments are TRBV6-1 and TRBJ1-5; the D segment cannot be called with confidence. Specimen: peripheral blood. This receptor was taken from a woman aged 45-65 years with Graves' ophthalmopathy. Donor details come from another sample of the same person, matched by shared clones. The DNA is as follows: TGTGCCAGCAGTGACCGTGGGCAGCTGGGGTATCAGCCCCAGCATTTT. It encodes CASSDRGQLGYQPQHF.